There are a few counts of the clone carrying this T cell receptor beta chain. Its cognate antigen is unknown. The investigators amplified TCR beta CDR3 regions from RNA transcripts. First-round RT-PCR of the TCR CDR3 relied on the HTBI primer set. In TCRdb, the multiplex PCR reads were re-called with MiXCR into one record per CDR3 protein. This table holds approximately 420,000 distinct CDR3 sequences, about 16% found once. Hyperthyroidism in the patients, aged 18 to 65, was newly diagnosed and under 2 months in duration. Uncontrolled infection, other autoimmune disease, pregnancy or lactation led to exclusion. These data belong to a study of T cells in Graves' hyperthyroidism and ophthalmopathy. Study-wide results and limits: A median approximately 6.5 months before onset, the model predicted ophthalmopathy.

This sequence originates from a woman between 25 and 40 years old with Graves' hyperthyroidism. The source material was blood.

The CDR3 reads CSSFDHLKKGAETQYF. In nucleotides, the CDR3 is TGCAGTTCCTTCGACCACCTGAAGAAGGGGGCTGAGACCCAGTACTTC. This rearrangement joins TRBV20-1 to TRBJ2-5; 7 bases match TRBD1. In germline, CDR1 is DFQATT, CDR2 SNEGSKA (reference sequence). The CDR3 is made up of 16 amino acids. V was pared by 8 bases and J by 5 bases, with 20 bases of the junction left unmatched.